This TCR beta chain appears in the sequencing data of a study of T cells in Graves' hyperthyroidism and ophthalmopathy. The TCR beta CDR3 regions underwent amplification using RNA transcripts as the source. In the first-round RT-PCR of the TCR CDR3, the HTBI primer set was used. TCRdb re-analysed the multiplex PCR reads in MiXCR, keeping a single row per CDR3 protein. The table records about 480,000 distinct CDR3 sequences, 13% to 15% of them present only once. The study, taken as a whole, reports: Blood samples included most of the expanded thyroid clonotypes exceeding 0.001.

Ten or more counts support this clonotype. Its antigen remains unidentified. The CDR3 extends over 16 amino acids. V was clipped by 3 bases and J by 1 base; unmatched bases: 3. The germline CDR1 and CDR2 sequences are SNHLY and FYNNEI. Over 18 months, lack of ophthalmopathy progression marked Graves' hyperthyroidism as stable. Hyperthyroidism was newly diagnosed in patients aged 18 to 65 (duration under 2 months). Clinical symptoms, serum thyroxine and TRAb, thyroid ultrasound and orbital computed tomography were used for the diagnoses. This chain links TRBV2 with TRBJ1-5, with 10 bases aligning to TRBD1. The specimen was blood. The TCR sequence derives from a young woman with Graves' hyperthyroidism. In nucleotides, the CDR3 is TGTGCCAGCAGTGATAGACAGGGGGCGAGCAATCAGCCCCAGCATTTT. It codes for CASSDRQGASNQPQHF.